Listed here is a single T cell receptor beta chain. This record comes from a study of early T cells in non-severe SARS-CoV-2 infection. Germline-derived CDR1 and CDR2 are SNHLY and FYNNEI. This CDR3 contains 13 residues. V lost 7 bases, J lost 8 bases, and 7 bases stayed unmatched. Unique molecular identifiers were added to individual cDNA molecules. MiXCR, applied by TCRdb to the 5' RACE reads, yields one record per CDR3 protein. Of tens of thousands of distinct CDR3 sequences in the sample, roughly 4.5% are singletons; the top ten hold under 20%. The V and J genes are TRBV2 and TRBJ2-1; 8 nucleotides line up with TRBD1. The TCR sequence derives from an adult who was a healthcare worker with PCR-confirmed SARS-CoV-2 infection or an uninfected control (not recorded which). The specimen was whole blood. DNA for the CDR3: TGTGCCAGCAACGGACAGGGCGGGGATGAGCAGTTCTTC. Its translation is CASNGQGGDEQFF.